The rows below give T cell receptor beta chains drawn from one sample of a study of T cells in Graves' hyperthyroidism and ophthalmopathy. Via MiXCR, TCRdb re-called the multiplex PCR reads, giving one row per CDR3 protein. The profile shows more than 350,000 distinct CDR3 sequences, about 16% of them singletons. The sample consisted of blood. Receptors were obtained from a woman aged 55-69 years with Graves' ophthalmopathy. The CDR3 runs from the conserved cysteine through the conserved F or W. The order of the fields is CDR3 protein, V gene, J gene.

CASSSGTPPMGKNIQYF	TRBV12-3/TRBV12-4	TRBJ2-4
CASSWGSNTEAFF	TRBV12-3/TRBV12-4	TRBJ1-1
CASSSRELAGFNTGELFF	TRBV7-9	TRBJ2-2
CSARQGSNQPQHF	TRBV20-1	TRBJ1-5
CASSPEGGTGAQHF	TRBV18	TRBJ1-5
CSAQTVLPGFSYEQYF	TRBV20-1	TRBJ2-7
CASSPRMTSGPTDTQYF	TRBV7-9	TRBJ2-3
CASSAGLGNTGELFF	TRBV28	TRBJ2-2
CATWTGDTGELFF	TRBV28	TRBJ2-2
CASSLYPAGGPSYNEQFF	TRBV11-2	TRBJ2-1
CASGTGGSNQPQHF	TRBV12-3/TRBV12-4	TRBJ1-5
CASKILQGGPEAFF	TRBV27	TRBJ1-1
CASSPPSGSRNEQFF	TRBV18	TRBJ2-1
CAWEIGGLQETQYF	TRBV30	TRBJ2-5
CASSQAGTGGRTEAFF	TRBV3-1	TRBJ1-1
CASSQEAGNYGYTF	TRBV3-1	TRBJ1-2
CASSSRRTSGSGTQYF	TRBV7-6	TRBJ2-5
CASSVSSNTGELFF	TRBV2	TRBJ2-2
CASSRTGADYGYTF	TRBV6-1	TRBJ1-2
CASSRAGLAGEETQYF	TRBV3-1	TRBJ2-5
CASSLEDFNSPLHF	TRBV7-8	TRBJ1-6
CASWNRGESYEQYF	TRBV28	TRBJ2-7
CASSPRGGAVAGELFF	TRBV7-3	TRBJ2-2